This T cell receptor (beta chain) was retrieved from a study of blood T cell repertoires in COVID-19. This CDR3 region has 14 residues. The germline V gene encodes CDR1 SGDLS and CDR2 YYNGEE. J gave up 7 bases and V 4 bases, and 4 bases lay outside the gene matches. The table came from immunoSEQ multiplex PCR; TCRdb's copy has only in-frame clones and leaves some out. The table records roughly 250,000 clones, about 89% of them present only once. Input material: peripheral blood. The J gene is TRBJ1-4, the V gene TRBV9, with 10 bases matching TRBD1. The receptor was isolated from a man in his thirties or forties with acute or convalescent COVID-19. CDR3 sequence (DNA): TGTGCCAGCAGCCCGGACAGGGGGGTTGAAAAACTGTTTTTT. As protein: CASSPDRGVEKLFF.